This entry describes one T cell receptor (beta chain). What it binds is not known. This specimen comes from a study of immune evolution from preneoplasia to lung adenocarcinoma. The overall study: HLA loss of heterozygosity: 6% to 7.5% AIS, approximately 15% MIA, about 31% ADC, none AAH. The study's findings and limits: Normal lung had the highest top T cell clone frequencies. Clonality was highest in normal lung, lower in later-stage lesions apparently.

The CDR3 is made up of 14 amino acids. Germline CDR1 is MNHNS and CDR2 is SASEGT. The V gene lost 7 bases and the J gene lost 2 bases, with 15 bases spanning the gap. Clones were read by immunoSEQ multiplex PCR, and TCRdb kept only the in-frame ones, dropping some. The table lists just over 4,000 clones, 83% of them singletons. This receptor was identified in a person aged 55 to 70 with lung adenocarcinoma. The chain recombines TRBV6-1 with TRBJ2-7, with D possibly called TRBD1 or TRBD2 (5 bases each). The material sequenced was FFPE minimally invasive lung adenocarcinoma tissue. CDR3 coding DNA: TGTGCCAGCATAGGCGGGTCAGGGCCCTACGAGCAGTACTTC. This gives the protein CASIGGSGPYEQYF.